Below, 4 T cell receptor beta chains from the same sample are listed, as sequenced in a study of beta chain features in type 1 diabetes (dated by TCRdb to the late 2010s). Preparation of the library involved the immunoSEQ multiplex PCR assay. The entire amount of isolated RNA was reverse transcribed using the High Capacity cDNA Reverse Transcription Kit, so the sequenced TCRB transcripts were expressed ones. The immuneACCESS repertoire file appears here via TCRdb, limited to in-frame rearrangements. These files lack a portion of the clones; in checked studies, under half of the deficit traces to unresolved V genes, and the cause of the others is not known. This sample is represented by 860,000 or so clones; roughly 15% of them were singletons. In total, the top ten clones hold 0.023% of the sample. Input material: naive CD4+ T cells from blood. What this sample's cell subset or site label stands for: true naive CD4+ T cells. All receptors derive from a woman in her late teens or twenties in good health.

V is TRBV6-5 and J is TRBJ2-5; TRBD1 agrees at 10 bases. The ends lost 5 bases at V and 13 bases at J; junction bases unmatched: 4. Per the germline V gene, CDR1 is MNHEY and CDR2 is SVGAGI. The CDR3 has 11 amino acids. The CDR3 region is CASSQGTGVYF. CDR3 nucleotide sequence: TGTGCCAGCAGTCAGGGGACAGGGGTGTACTTC.

In this sample, this clone turned up a few times. V usage is TRBV25-1 and J usage is TRBJ1-3, with a weak D call TRBD1 (5 bases). V lost 3 bases and J lost 2, with 8 bases in between. This CDR3 contains 14 residues. Germline V gene lookup returns CDR1 MGHDK and CDR2 SYGVNS. CDR3 amino acids: CASSDQGPGNTIYF. DNA for the CDR3: TGTGCCAGCAGTGACCAGGGCCCTGGAAACACCATATATTTT. Variable domain in full (rest from reference TRBV25-1 and TRBJ1-3): EADIYQTPRYLVIGTGKKITLECSQTMGHDKMYWYQQDPGMELHLIHYSYGVNSTEKGDLSSESTVSRIRTEHFPLTLESARPSHTSQYLCASSDQGPGNTIYFGEGSWLTVV.

J is TRBJ2-3 and V is TRBV6-1; D possibly corresponds to TRBD1 (6 bases). Looked up from germline, CDR1 is MNHNS and CDR2 is SASEGT. The CDR3 is made up of 14 amino acids. The V end lost 4 bases, the J end lost 4 bases, and 12 bases lay between the germline ends. The CDR3: CASSAGTHSDTQYF. In nucleotides, the CDR3 is TGTGCCAGCAGTGCCGGGACACACTCAGATACGCAGTATTTT.

CDR3 protein: CASSAGQGVPGTGANVLTF. DNA of the CDR3: TGTGCCAGCAGCGCCGGACAGGGGGTGCCTGGTACTGGGGCCAACGTCCTGACTTTC. The chain combines TRBV9 with TRBJ2-6; 10 nucleotides align to TRBD1. Germline values: CDR1 SGDLS, CDR2 YYNGEE. This CDR3 contains 19 residues. Trimming removed 3 bases from V and 2 bases from J; junction bases left unmatched: 11.